The 16 T cell receptor beta chains given below trace back to one sample, sequenced in a study of blood T cell repertoires in COVID-19. Generated by immunoSEQ multiplex PCR, the TCRdb table keeps only in-frame clones and is missing some. The sample consists of fewer than 500,000 clones, 88% of them appearing once. Sequenced input: PBMCs or T cells enriched from blood (not recorded which). The receptors stem from a woman aged 30 to 39 with acute COVID-19.

This chain uses TRBV9 with TRBJ1-2; 7 bases match TRBD1. The length of the CDR3 is 12 residues. Germline V gives CDR1 SGDLS, CDR2 YYNGEE. The V segment lost 4 bases and the J segment 7 bases; nucleotides outside the gene matches: 4. The CDR3 here is CASSTQGLGYTF. The CDR3 nucleotides read TGTGCCAGCAGCACACAGGGGCTTGGCTACACCTTC.

V and J are TRBV23-1 and TRBJ2-4, with 8 bases lining up with TRBD1. TRBV23-1 has ORF status, its function being uncertain. Trimming at V came to 2 bases and at J to 2 bases, leaving 8 bases not matched to a gene. The CDR3 sequence is 17 residues long. The CDR3 DNA is TGCGCCAGCAGTCAACCTTATTCAGGGGGCCCCAAAAACATTCAGTACTTC. Translating it yields CASSQPYSGGPKNIQYF.

The chain carries TRBV29-1 and TRBJ2-7; 11 bases are shared with TRBD1. V gave up 3 bases and J gave up 5 bases; unmatched junction bases: 3. Germline CDR1 SQVTM, CDR2 ANQGSEA. The CDR3 contains 13 residues. CDR3 residues: CSVDGQGANEQYF. The CDR3 nucleotides read TGCAGCGTTGACGGACAGGGGGCAAACGAGCAGTACTTC.

The chain employs TRBV5-5 and TRBJ2-1; no reliable D call. Trimming cost V 2 bases and J 2 bases, with 11 bases left between them. Germline lookup yields CDR1 SGHKS and CDR2 YYEKEE (reference sequence). The CDR3 has 15 residues. CDR3 in amino acids: CASSFVGGPYNEQFF. In DNA form, the CDR3 reads TGTGCCAGCAGCTTTGTCGGCGGCCCCTACAATGAGCAGTTCTTC.

The chain has TRBV29-1 and TRBJ2-3, with a possible D match to TRBD2 (7 bases). Germline CDR1 reads SQVTM; CDR2 reads ANQGSEA. V was trimmed by 6 bases and J by 1 base, leaving 14 bases between them. CDR3 size: 14 residues. In nucleotides, the CDR3 is TGCAGCGTGGATGGGGGGGCCGGCACAGATACGCAGTATTTT. It yields the protein CSVDGGAGTDTQYF.

V is TRBV27 and J is TRBJ1-2; 9 bases match TRBD1. Germline CDR1 MNHEY, CDR2 SMNVEV (reference sequence). The CDR3 has 15 amino acids. V dropped 5 bases and J dropped 5; count of bases not matched to a gene: 9. In DNA, the CDR3 is TGTGCCAGCAGTCTCACCCTCGGGACAGGGTATGGCTACACCTTC. Amino acid sequence: CASSLTLGTGYGYTF.

The rearrangement joins TRBV11-3 to TRBJ1-1; 8 bases are a match to TRBD1. The length of the CDR3 is 15 residues. V shed 5 bases and J 6 bases; nucleotides not matched to a gene: 11. Germline assignment: CDR1 SGHNT and CDR2 YENEEA. The CDR3 DNA reads as TGTGCCAGCAGCCCGGGAGACAGGGGAAAGGCTGAAGCTTTCTTT. This translates into CASSPGDRGKAEAFF.

J is TRBJ1-5 and V is TRBV7-3, with 10 bases that match TRBD1. CDR3 length: 17 residues. The junction had 11 bases not matched to a gene; V was cut back by 5 bases and J by 4 bases. Germline lookup yields CDR1 SGHTA and CDR2 FQGTGA. CDR3 in DNA: TGTGCCAGCAGCCGCGGACAGGGGGGGAACTATAATCAGCCCCAGCATTTT. Translating gives CASSRGQGGNYNQPQHF.

The V gene is TRBV4-3, the J gene TRBJ1-2; a weak D match, TRBD1 (5 bases). Germline V gene lookup returns CDR1 LGHNA and CDR2 YSLEER. The CDR3 totals 13 residues. Deletions cut 0 bases from V and 7 bases from J, with 9 bases between. Here the CDR3 DNA reads TGCGCCAGCAGCCAAGACTCAGGGTTTGGCTACACCTTC. Its translation: CASSQDSGFGYTF.

J is TRBJ2-3 and V is TRBV5-6, with D tentatively TRBD1 (7 bases). This CDR3 has 18 amino acids. The germline V gene has CDR1 SGHDT and CDR2 YYEEEE. The ends were cut back, 2 bases at V and 0 bases at J, with 19 bases in the middle. DNA of the CDR3: TGTGCCAGCAGCTTCCGACAGGGACTGAGTTTAAGCACAGATACGCAGTATTTT. Residues: CASSFRQGLSLSTDTQYF.

V is TRBV5-1 and J is TRBJ1-2; D call uncertain. CDR1 is SGHRS, CDR2 YFSETQ, per germline. V was shortened by 4 bases and J by 2 bases, with 12 bases between the two germline ends. The length of the CDR3 is 14 residues. The CDR3 DNA sequence: TGCGCCAGCAGCCCCCCTGAGGGCAACTATGGCTACACCTTC. Protein: CASSPPEGNYGYTF.

This clone came up once. The rearrangement links TRBV24-1 to TRBJ2-7; 10 nucleotides line up with TRBD1. This CDR3 region has 15 residues. Trimming took 3 bases from V and 4 from J; bases not matched to a gene: 5. CDR1 is KGHDR, CDR2 SFDVKD, per germline. The CDR3 nucleotides read TGTGCCACCAGTGATAAAGGACAGGGGGGGTACGAGCAGTACTTC. It translates to CATSDKGQGGYEQYF.

The table lists this clone with a count of one. This rearrangement joins TRBV5-1 to TRBJ1-2; D is perhaps TRBD1 (6 bases). CDR3 length equals 16 residues. The germline gives CDR1 SGHRS, CDR2 YFSETQ. The V end lost 3 bases, the J end lost 2 bases, and 17 bases lay between the germline ends. The CDR3 region is CASSSPDRNINYGYTF. DNA for the CDR3: TGCGCCAGCAGCTCACCGGACAGAAATATAAACTATGGCTACACCTTC.

This clone has just one count. This chain links TRBV19 with TRBJ2-3, with 11 bases aligning to TRBD2. Germline lookup yields CDR1 LNHDA and CDR2 SQIVND (reference sequence). V lost 5 bases, J lost 0 bases, and 4 bases stayed unmatched. CDR3 size: 16 residues. The CDR3 protein is CASSGRLAGSTDTQYF. CDR3 DNA: TGTGCCAGTAGTGGTAGACTAGCGGGGAGCACAGATACGCAGTATTTT.

The chain combines TRBV7-2 with TRBJ1-5; a weak D match, TRBD1 (5 bases). The germline CDR1 and CDR2 sequences are SGHTA and FQGNSA. V was shortened by 8 bases and J by 4 bases, with 12 bases between the two germline ends. The length of the CDR3 is 13 residues. As DNA, the CDR3 is TGTGCCAGCTCTGGGACTGTAAATCAGCCCCAGCATTTT. It is translated as CASSGTVNQPQHF.

To note about this clone: Distinct nucleotide sequences in the sample also encode this CDR3. This chain uses TRBV4-1 with TRBJ1-1; 11 bases fit TRBD1. This CDR3 contains 16 residues. V shed 1 base and J 2 bases; nucleotides not matched to a gene: 3. Germline loops: CDR1 MGHRA, CDR2 YSYEKL. DNA for the CDR3: TGCGCCAGCAGCCAAGCCGGGACAGGGGGTAACACTGAAGCTTTCTTT. Protein: CASSQAGTGGNTEAFF.